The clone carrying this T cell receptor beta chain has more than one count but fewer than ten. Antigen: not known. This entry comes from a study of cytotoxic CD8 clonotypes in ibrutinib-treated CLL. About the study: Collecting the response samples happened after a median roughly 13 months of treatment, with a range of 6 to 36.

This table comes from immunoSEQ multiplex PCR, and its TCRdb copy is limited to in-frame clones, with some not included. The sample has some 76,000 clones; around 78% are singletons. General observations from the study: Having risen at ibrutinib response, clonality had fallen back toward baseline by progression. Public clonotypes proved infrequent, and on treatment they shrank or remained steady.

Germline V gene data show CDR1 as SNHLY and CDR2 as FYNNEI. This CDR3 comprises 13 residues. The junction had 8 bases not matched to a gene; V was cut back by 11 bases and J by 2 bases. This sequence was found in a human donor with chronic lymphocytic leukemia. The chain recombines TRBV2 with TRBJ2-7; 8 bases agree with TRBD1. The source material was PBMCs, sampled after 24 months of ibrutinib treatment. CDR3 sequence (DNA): TGTGCCGGTTCGACAGGGGCAACCTACGAGCAGTACTTC. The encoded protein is CAGSTGATYEQYF.